This T cell receptor (beta chain) was sequenced during a study of PD-1 blockade in classical Hodgkin lymphoma (dated by TCRdb to the early 2020s). Looking at the study overall: Nivolumab dosing was 3 mg/kg intravenously every 2 weeks, continuing until either disease progression or unacceptable toxicity. To define a peripheral blood immune signature of response to PD-1 blockade in classical Hodgkin lymphoma, the study combined TCR beta sequencing with CyTOF. Study-level results and caveats: A significant rise by C4D1 was seen in CD4+ but not CD8+ TCR diversity (p=0.0027 vs p=0.16), with the rise being most apparent in complete responders (p=0.02). Newly diagnosed patients were reported to have lower baseline TCR diversity than healthy donors, and relapsed/refractory patients were reported to have lower baseline TCR diversity still. Among trial patients, those achieving complete response had baseline diversity similar to that of newly diagnosed patients, while diversity was significantly lower in partial responders and progressors. The study was restricted to a single clinical trial cohort, and the causes of repertoire differences, possibly disease activity or prior therapy, were left undefined. Lower diversity was observed in patients in whom nivolumab was started less than 1 year after ASCT, and these patients were excluded from later analyses so that confounding by immune reconstitution would be avoided.

Trimming takes 2 bases from V and 5 bases from J, and the germline ends sit 6 bases apart. From cysteine to phenylalanine, the CDR3 is 12 amino acids long. The DNA shown is the 36-base CDR3, in frame from base 1. According to the germline V gene (reference sequence), CDR1 reads LNHDA and CDR2 reads SQIVND. Genomic DNA was isolated using the Qiagen DNeasy kit from unsorted PBMCs as well as from negatively selected CD4+ and CD8+ fractions. TCR beta CDR3 regions were amplified by immunoSEQ multiplex PCR using primers annealing to V and J segments. Amplification bias was minimized using a synthetic immune receptor repertoire, and residual bias was removed computationally after sequencing. Per the source publication's procedure: Repertoire diversity was quantified as the Shannon entropy index using custom Python scripts. Unsorted, CD4+ and CD8+ repertoires were analyzed separately, except in combined analyses where CD4+ and CD8+ sequences were merged in silico. Clonal expansion was defined as at least a 2-fold frequency increase after treatment relative to C1D1, with a pseudocount of 0.5 for undetected baseline clones. Singleton clones were defined as clones with 0 or 1 copy at C1D1, and non-singleton clones were defined as clones with 2 or more copies. By matching protein sequences in sorted samples from the same patient, clones expanded in unsorted samples were annotated as CD4+, CD8+ or unknown. Wilcoxon tests on paired samples were used to test diversity changes from C1D1 to C4D1. TCRdb carries this immuneACCESS record with in-frame sequences only. Its versions omit some clonotypes, under half of them owing to an unresolved V gene in the studies checked, with the rest unexplained. That table furnishes V, J and clone size, whereas the DNA furnished D and trimming. The table for this sample lists 95,000 to 100,000 clones; 75% to 90% of them were counted only once. The top ten constitute under 8% of the sample.

This clone was detected once. What this receptor recognizes is not known. No much larger clone is present one base from it, and per-base qualities are unavailable. The label giving this sample's time point can be read as: cycle 2 day 1 (C2D1) of nivolumab. Every trial patient had relapsed after autologous stem cell transplantation, and cohorts A, B and C differed in prior brentuximab vedotin exposure. A total of over 55 patients with relapsed/refractory classical Hodgkin lymphoma made up the trial cohort, and each patient's best overall response was complete response, partial response or progressive disease. Trial patients were treated with single-agent nivolumab in the multi-cohort phase II CheckMate 205 trial. An independent review committee assessed best overall response by applying the 2007 International Working Group response criteria. PBMCs from the trial were collected at three points: immediately before nivolumab initiation (C1D1), and during therapy at cycle 2 day 1 and cycle 4 day 1. After peripheral blood was drawn into 8 mL Vacutainer Cell Preparation Tubes, PBMCs were isolated by centrifugation and then cryopreserved.

The sample was peripheral blood mononuclear cells (PBMCs), taken before the second cycle of nivolumab. The clonotype was recovered from a human donor with classical Hodgkin lymphoma. The chain joins TRBV19 to TRBJ1-1, with the D gene call left open. The CDR3 sequence is CASSIRKTEAFF. The nucleotides are TGTGCCAGTAGTATACGCAAGACTGAAGCTTTCTTT. With the rest looked up from the reference TRBV19 and TRBJ1-1 genes rather than sequenced, the full variable domain is DGGITQSPKYLFRKEGQNVTLSCEQNLNHDAMYWYRQDPGQGLRLIYYSQIVNDFQKGDIAEGYSVSREKKESFPLTVTSAQKNPTAFYLCASSIRKTEAFFGQGTRLTVV.